This T cell receptor (beta chain) originates from a study of regulatory T cells in long-lasting Graves disease. CDR3 regions were amplified by Arm-PCR using iRepertoire HTBI primers to build TCR beta libraries. A single record per CDR3 protein comes from TCRdb applying MiXCR to the multiplex PCR reads. The sample lists approximately 540,000 distinct CDR3 sequences, around 12% occurring once. Indicated time point: newly diagnosed GD, antithyroid drugs for less than 3 months. TCR sequences were obtained from RNA taken from PBMCs. The germline V gene encodes CDR1 DFQATT and CDR2 SNEGSKA (reference sequence). V shed 3 bases and J shed 0 bases, with 9 bases lying between them. The CDR3 consists of 14 residues. This clonotype was seen ten or more times. The sample was also reused in another study, on T cells in Graves' hyperthyroidism and ophthalmopathy.

This TCR derives from a woman between 25 and 40 years old with Graves disease. The sequenced sample was peripheral blood mononuclear cells (PBMCs), obtained at new diagnosis, from a patient treated with antithyroid drugs. This chain links TRBV20-1 with TRBJ2-1; weak D call: TRBD2 (6 bases). The CDR3 DNA sequence: TGCAGTGCTAGCGGGAGAAGCTCCTACAATGAGCAGTTCTTC. Protein sequence: CSASGRSSYNEQFF.